Below, one T cell receptor (beta chain) is given with its context. The V segment lost 2 bases and the J segment 5 bases; nucleotides outside the gene matches: 4. Germline CDR1 reads KGHSH; CDR2 reads LQKENI. CDR3 size: 15 residues. Produced via immunoSEQ multiplex PCR; TCRdb's table is partial and in-frame only. The data contain around 15,000 clones, 65% to 85% of them singletons. This record comes from a study of technical replicates of blood from several donors. The sequence derives from a human donor in good health. Some clones in this sample may be carry-over from other donors' samples. The genes are TRBV18 and TRBJ1-5; 9 bases match TRBD1. The sample comprised PBMCs. The CDR3: CASSPGTGRDQPQHF. CDR3 coding DNA: TGTGCCAGCTCACCAGGGACAGGGAGAGATCAGCCCCAGCATTTT.